A single sample gave rise to the 29 T cell receptor beta chains below, sequenced in a study of blood T cell repertoires in COVID-19. TCRdb's table, derived via immunoSEQ multiplex PCR, lists solely in-frame clones and lacks some. The sample has 50,000 to 65,000 clones, about 88% seen once. The material sequenced was peripheral blood. Receptor source: a man in his 70s with acute or convalescent COVID-19.

V gene TRBV28 combines with J gene TRBJ2-7, with TRBD2 identical over 10 bases. Germline V lookup: CDR1 MDHEN, CDR2 SYDVKM. The CDR3 has 14 amino acids. V lost 5 bases, J lost 5 bases, and 6 bases stayed unmatched. The CDR3, as DNA: TGTGCCAGCAGTCAAGCGGGGGGGATGGACGAGCAGTACTTC. This encodes CASSQAGGMDEQYF.

This sequence joins TRBV28 and TRBJ1-3; TRBD1 matches 8 bases. Germline loops: CDR1 MDHEN, CDR2 SYDVKM. The CDR3 has 14 amino acids. With V trimmed by 10 bases and J by 3 bases, 8 bases remained unmatched. This chain's CDR3 is CATWTGWDGNTIYF. The CDR3 DNA reads as TGTGCCACGTGGACAGGGTGGGATGGAAACACCATATATTTT.

The chain employs TRBV7-3 and TRBJ2-1; TRBD1 matches 7 bases. Unmatched junction bases numbered 0, after V lost 2 bases and J lost 2 bases. This CDR3 region has 14 residues. Looked up from germline, CDR1 is SGHTA and CDR2 is FQGTGA. CDR3 bases: TGTGCCAGCAGCTTAGGGACAGCCTACAATGAGCAGTTCTTC. Translating gives CASSLGTAYNEQFF.

The chain couples TRBV5-1 to TRBJ2-1; D gene unclear. Germline values: CDR1 SGHRS, CDR2 YFSETQ. The CDR3 is 14 residues long. The V gene lost 2 bases and the J gene lost 2 bases, with 8 bases spanning the gap. The chain's CDR3 is CASSFSEAYNEQFF. The CDR3 DNA is TGCGCCAGCAGCTTCAGCGAAGCCTACAATGAGCAGTTCTTC.

Only one count was recorded for this clone. V gene TRBV6-4 combines with J gene TRBJ2-1; the D gene is possibly TRBD1 (6 bases). Looked up from germline, CDR1 is MRHNA and CDR2 is SNTAGT. CDR3 size: 13 residues. Between the trimmed V and J ends, which lost 4 bases and 10 bases, there was a span of 14 bases. In nucleotides, the CDR3 is TGTGCCAGCAGTGCCACGGACAGCTGGGAGCAGTTCTTC. This sequence encodes CASSATDSWEQFF.

This rearrangement joins TRBV4-2 to TRBJ1-6; D is undetermined. The CDR3 runs 17 residues. The ends were cut back, 1 base at V and 7 bases at J, with 17 bases in the middle. Germline CDR1 and CDR2: LGHNA and YNFKEQ. The CDR3 coding sequence is TGTGCCAGCAGCCAAGCCCTGACGGCAGGCTCGAATTCACCCCTCCACTTT. Translated: CASSQALTAGSNSPLHF.

Turning to this clone: Additional DNA sequences in this sample encode the identical CDR3. Here the CDR3 reads CASSQWTGVNTGELFF. The CDR3 region has the DNA TGTGCCAGCAGCCAATGGACAGGGGTCAACACCGGGGAGCTGTTTTTT. The chain links TRBV14 to TRBJ2-2, with 9 positions matching TRBD1. Germline CDR1 and CDR2: SGHDN and FVKESK. J was trimmed by 2 bases and V by 2 bases; bases with no gene match: 3. The CDR3 spans 16 residues.

The V gene is TRBV19, the J gene TRBJ1-5; D gene ambiguous. CDR1 is LNHDA, CDR2 SQIVND, per germline (reference sequence). This CDR3 is built from 13 residues. V was shortened by 3 bases and J by 7 bases, with 10 bases between the two germline ends. CDR3 sequence (DNA): TGTGCCAGTAGTATCCGCGGGGAACAGCCCCAGCATTTT. The encoded protein is CASSIRGEQPQHF.

The genes are TRBV19 and TRBJ1-6; no clear D. The CDR3 spans 14 residues. CDR1 and CDR2 (germline): LNHDA, SQIVND (reference sequence). V lost 3 bases and J 1 base, leaving 4 bases between the germline ends. This CDR3 is CASSIQSYNSPLHF. The DNA for the CDR3 is TGTGCCAGTAGTATCCAGTCCTATAATTCACCCCTCCACTTT. Full variable domain (rest looked up from reference TRBV19 and TRBJ1-6): DGGITQSPKYLFRKEGQNVTLSCEQNLNHDAMYWYRQDPGQGLRLIYYSQIVNDFQKGDIAEGYSVSREKKESFPLTVTSAQKNPTAFYLCASSIQSYNSPLHFGNGTRLTVT.

The rearrangement uses TRBV5-1 and TRBJ2-7; the D gene is possibly TRBD1 (6 bases). Germline CDR1 reads SGHRS; CDR2 reads YFSETQ. Trimming stripped 4 bases from V and 5 bases from J, with 13 bases between. The CDR3 has 13 residues. The CDR3 loop is CASSVNTGNEQYF. The CDR3 DNA follows: TGCGCCAGCAGCGTGAACACAGGGAACGAGCAGTACTTC. Full variable domain (remainder filled in from reference TRBV5-1 and TRBJ2-7): KAGVTQTPRYLIKTRGQQVTLSCSPISGHRSVSWYQQTPGQGLQFLFEYFSETQRNKGNFPGRFSGRQFSNSRSEMNVSTLELGDSALYLCASSVNTGNEQYFGPGTRLTVT.

The V and J genes are TRBV28 and TRBJ1-2; weak D call: TRBD1 (6 bases). The CDR3 is 13 residues long. Germline-derived CDR1 and CDR2 are MDHEN and SYDVKM. Deletions cut 6 bases from V and 4 bases from J, with 12 bases between. CDR3 in DNA: TGTGCCAGCAGCCCGGTACAGGGCTATGGCTACACCTTC. This codes for CASSPVQGYGYTF.

This sequence joins TRBV5-4 and TRBJ1-2, with 11 bases lining up with TRBD1. The J segment lost 1 base and the V segment lost 3 bases, leaving 8 bases of the junction unmatched. This CDR3 has 17 residues. Germline loops: CDR1 SGHNT, CDR2 YYREEE (reference sequence). CDR3 loop: CASSWWTGGGINYGYTF. In DNA, the CDR3 is TGTGCCAGCAGCTGGTGGACAGGGGGCGGAATTAACTATGGCTACACCTTC.

This rearrangement joins TRBV11-2 to TRBJ2-1; D possibly corresponds to TRBD1 (6 bases). Looked up from germline, CDR1 is SGHAT and CDR2 is FQNNGV. V gave up 2 bases and J gave up 0 bases, with 8 bases separating them. This CDR3 has 15 amino acids. Here the CDR3 reads CASSLQGSSYNEQFF. CDR3 coding DNA: TGTGCCAGCAGCTTACAGGGGAGCTCCTACAATGAGCAGTTCTTC. Using reference TRBV11-2 and TRBJ2-1 for the parts outside the CDR3, the full variable domain is EAGVAQSPRYKIIEKRQSVAFWCNPISGHATLYWYQQILGQGPKLLIQFQNNGVVDDSQLPKDRFSAERLKGVDSTLKIQPAKLEDSAVYLCASSLQGSSYNEQFFGPGTRLTVL.

The chain uses TRBV27 and TRBJ2-1, with TRBD1 matching 9 bases. Germline V gene sequence: CDR1 MNHEY, CDR2 SMNVEV (reference sequence). The V segment lost 1 base and the J segment 7 bases; nucleotides outside the gene matches: 8. There are 16 residues in the CDR3. CDR3 nucleotides: TGTGCCAGCAGTTTATTTGGCCCGGGACAGGGAAATGAGCAGTTCTTC. Its translation: CASSLFGPGQGNEQFF.

V is TRBV15 and J is TRBJ1-5, with D perhaps matching TRBD1 (6 bases). CDR1 is LNHNV and CDR2 is YYDKDF in the germline V gene (reference sequence). The V and J ends lost 3 bases and 2 bases respectively, with 23 bases between them. This CDR3 spans 19 amino acids. This CDR3 is CATSRGVGAQSRGNQPQHF. The CDR3 DNA reads TGTGCCACCAGCAGGGGCGTGGGGGCGCAGTCTAGAGGCAATCAGCCCCAGCATTTT. The full variable domain, completed using reference TRBV15 and TRBJ1-5, is DAMVIQNPRYQVTQFGKPVTLSCSQTLNHNVMYWYQQKSSQAPKLLFHYYDKDFNNEADTPDNFQSRRPNTSFCFLDIRSPGLGDTAMYLCATSRGVGAQSRGNQPQHFGDGTRLSIL.

The chain is built from TRBV11-2 and TRBJ1-4; D unresolved. The V and J ends lost 0 bases and 11 bases respectively, with 13 bases between them. This CDR3 has 14 residues. From germline, CDR1 is SGHAT and CDR2 FQNNGV. The CDR3 reads CASSLEGLRDKLFF. In nucleotides, the CDR3 is TGTGCCAGCAGCTTAGAAGGCCTGCGGGATAAACTGTTTTTT. Full variable domain (remainder filled in from reference TRBV11-2 and TRBJ1-4): EAGVAQSPRYKIIEKRQSVAFWCNPISGHATLYWYQQILGQGPKLLIQFQNNGVVDDSQLPKDRFSAERLKGVDSTLKIQPAKLEDSAVYLCASSLEGLRDKLFFGSGTQLSVL.

This clone was recorded once. The J gene is TRBJ1-4, the V gene TRBV25-1; D perhaps matches TRBD1 (5 bases). Trimming took 9 bases from V and 2 from J, leaving 13 bases between them. The length of the CDR3 is 14 residues. In germline, CDR1 is MGHDK, CDR2 SYGVNS. The DNA for the CDR3 is TGTGCCAGGTCGCCAGGGAGGACTAATGAAAAACTGTTTTTT. Protein sequence: CARSPGRTNEKLFF.

The J gene is TRBJ1-2, the V gene TRBV7-8; 10 bases fit TRBD1. V gave up 0 bases and J gave up 2 bases; unmatched junction bases: 0. CDR1 and CDR2 from the germline V gene are SGHVS and FQNEAQ. The CDR3 runs 15 residues. The CDR3 here is CASSLAGQGNYGYTF. The DNA for the CDR3 is TGTGCCAGCAGCTTAGCGGGACAGGGGAACTATGGCTACACCTTC.

The chain uses TRBV2 and TRBJ1-3; D is undetermined. Germline CDR1 and CDR2: SNHLY and FYNNEI. CDR3 length: 11 amino acids. V was cut by 8 bases and J by 4 bases, with 6 bases left in between. In DNA, the CDR3 is TGTGCCAGCGGCAGGGGAAACACCATATATTTT. This translates into CASGRGNTIYF.

V is TRBV19 and J is TRBJ2-1; 10 bases are shared with TRBD2. The germline V gene encodes CDR1 LNHDA and CDR2 SQIVND (reference sequence). This CDR3 is built from 18 residues. The trim removed 1 base at V and 4 bases at J, leaving 10 bases unmatched. This CDR3 reads CASSIVVPSGGRYNEQFF. As DNA, the CDR3 is TGTGCCAGTAGTATAGTTGTCCCTAGCGGGGGTAGATACAATGAGCAGTTCTTC.

The CDR3 is CATSDVQLGSPLHF. The CDR3, as DNA: TGTGCCACCAGTGATGTACAGTTGGGTTCACCCCTCCACTTT. The chain recombines TRBV24-1 with TRBJ1-6, with D uncertain. The V gene lost 3 bases and the J gene lost 9 bases, with 11 bases spanning the gap. This CDR3 has 14 amino acids. Germline CDR1 reads KGHDR; CDR2 reads SFDVKD.

The chain combines TRBV6-6 with TRBJ2-1; 7 bases match TRBD1. Germline V gene data show CDR1 as MNHNY and CDR2 as SVGAGI (reference sequence). The CDR3 sequence is 14 residues long. Trimming at V came to 2 bases and at J to 8 bases, leaving 6 bases not matched to a gene. CDR3 nucleotides: TGTGCCAGCAGTTACCAACAGGGGTTCGATGAGCAGTTCTTC. Protein: CASSYQQGFDEQFF.

The chain couples TRBV30 to TRBJ1-4; 9 nucleotides align to TRBD1. The CDR3 is 14 amino acids. The germline V gene encodes CDR1 GTSNPN and CDR2 SVGIG (reference sequence). Unmatched junction bases numbered 7, after V lost 3 bases and J lost 8 bases. The CDR3 DNA reads as TGTGCCTGGAGCCAGGGGACAGGGCGGGAAAAACTGTTTTTT. As protein: CAWSQGTGREKLFF.

The CDR3 loop is CASSNGVGGEPQHF. DNA of the CDR3: TGTGCCAGCAGTAATGGGGTTGGAGGGGAGCCCCAGCATTTT. This rearrangement joins TRBV2 to TRBJ1-5; a weak D match, TRBD1 (5 bases). This CDR3 comprises 14 residues. Trimming removed 5 bases at V and 8 bases at J, with 16 bases between. Per the germline V gene, CDR1 is SNHLY and CDR2 is FYNNEI.

The genes are TRBV6-2 or TRBV6-3 and TRBJ2-7; unclear D gene. With 2 bases removed from V and 4 bases from J, the gap between germline ends came to 12 bases. The CDR3 length is 14 residues. The germline V gene has CDR1 MNHEY and CDR2 SVGEGT. CDR3: CASSYASTQYEQYF. The CDR3 bases are TGTGCCAGCAGTTACGCTTCCACACAATACGAGCAGTACTTC.

The chain recombines TRBV7-3 with TRBJ2-1, with 8 bases aligning to TRBD2. Germline V gene lookup returns CDR1 SGHTA and CDR2 FQGTGA. Trimming cost V 5 bases and J 9 bases; bases outside gene matches: 12. This CDR3 contains 15 residues. The CDR3 is CASSPAGLVSIEQFF. The CDR3 DNA follows: TGTGCCAGCAGCCCGGCGGGACTAGTTTCAATTGAGCAGTTCTTC.

The V call is TRBV5-1, the J call TRBJ2-1; 12 nucleotides align to TRBD2. Trimming took 3 bases from V and 4 from J; bases not matched to a gene: 2. The germline gives CDR1 SGHRS, CDR2 YFSETQ. This CDR3 has 15 amino acids. CDR3 amino acids: CASSSTSGSYNEQFF. The CDR3 DNA reads as TGCGCCAGCAGCTCGACTAGCGGGAGTTACAATGAGCAGTTCTTC. Drawing the rest from reference TRBV5-1 and TRBJ2-1, the complete variable domain is KAGVTQTPRYLIKTRGQQVTLSCSPISGHRSVSWYQQTPGQGLQFLFEYFSETQRNKGNFPGRFSGRQFSNSRSEMNVSTLELGDSALYLCASSSTSGSYNEQFFGPGTRLTVL.

The CDR3 DNA reads TGTGCCTGGAGTCTAAACCTGATTTCACCCCTCCACTTT. Translated, it gives CAWSLNLISPLHF. This chain connects TRBV30 to TRBJ1-6; D is unclear. This CDR3 spans 13 amino acids. CDR1 is GTSNPN, CDR2 SVGIG, per germline (reference sequence). The V end was cut by 2 bases, the J end by 9 bases, with 11 bases between.

This clone has only one observation. The chain links TRBV11-2 to TRBJ2-3, with 8 bases identical to TRBD2. Germline V lookup: CDR1 SGHAT, CDR2 FQNNGV. The CDR3 contains 16 residues. The trim removed 3 bases at V and 0 bases at J, leaving 5 bases unmatched. The CDR3 nucleotides are TGTGCCAGCAGCTTCACGAGCGGGAGTAGCACAGATACGCAGTATTTT. Translation gives CASSFTSGSSTDTQYF.